The source of this T cell receptor beta chain is a study of T-cell reconstitution after alpha-beta-depleted transplantation in children. Preparation of the TCRbeta library used unique molecular identifiers. MiXCR, applied by TCRdb to the PCR reads, yields one record per CDR3 protein. The sample carries under 300,000 distinct CDR3 sequences, under 14% recorded once. This clonotype was seen ten or more times. Its cognate antigen is unknown. Study-wide results and limits: Surviving recipient T cells and thymic progenitors accounted for the high day-60 TCRbeta diversity observed in some patients. When one year had passed after transplant, most T-cell counts and diversity came from newly produced T cells. At around two months after transplant, the alpha-beta T cells were reportedly derived from several hundred expanded clones that came from non-depleted graft cells.

This clonotype was obtained from a male patient aged 2-9 years who had a stem cell transplant for chronic granulomatous disease, so the T cells may come from the graft donor. This specimen was peripheral blood, taken 180 days after TCRalphabeta/CD19-depleted stem cell transplant.

The DNA of the CDR3 is TGTGCCAGCAGCCAAAGAAGGGAACCGGAATTTCTGAAGACCCAGTACTTC. It yields the protein CASSQRREPEFLKTQYF. The V and J genes are TRBV3-1 and TRBJ2-5; no firm D call. Germline V gene sequence: CDR1 LGHDT, CDR2 YNNKEL (reference sequence). The CDR3 covers 17 residues. V was trimmed by 2 bases and J by 6 bases, leaving 22 bases between them.